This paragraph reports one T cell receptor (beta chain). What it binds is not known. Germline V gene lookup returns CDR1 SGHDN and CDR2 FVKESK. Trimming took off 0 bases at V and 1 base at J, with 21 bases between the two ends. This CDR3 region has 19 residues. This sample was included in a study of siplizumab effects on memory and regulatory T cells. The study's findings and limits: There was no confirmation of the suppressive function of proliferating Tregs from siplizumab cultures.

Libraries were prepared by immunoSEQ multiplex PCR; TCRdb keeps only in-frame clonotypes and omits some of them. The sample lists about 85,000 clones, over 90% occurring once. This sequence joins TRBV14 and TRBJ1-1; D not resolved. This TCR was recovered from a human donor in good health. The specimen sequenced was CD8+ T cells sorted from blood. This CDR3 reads CASSQDHFLEAAWNTEAFF. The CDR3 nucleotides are TGTGCCAGCAGCCAAGACCATTTCCTCGAGGCAGCATGGAACACTGAAGCTTTCTTT.